This TCR beta chain appears in the sequencing data of a study of molecular identifiers for immune sequencing clone quantification. The CDR3 sequence is 13 residues long. Germline-derived CDR1 and CDR2 are MGHRA and YSYEKL. V lost 5 bases, J lost 5 bases, and 12 bases lay in between. This clonotype was seen ten or more times. Its target is not known. TCRdb passed the PCR reads through MiXCR, listing each CDR3 protein once. The sample has fewer than 350,000 distinct CDR3 sequences; roughly 24% are singletons. Study-wide results and caveats: Effector cells had over 99% of their molecules in clones above 20 RNA copies, while naive cells had under 1%.

Sequencing used naive CD8+ T cells from blood, with Jurkat cell RNA spiked in. The sample's subset: FACS-sorted CD8+CD4-CCR7+CD45RA+ naive T cells. This TCR came from a human donor in good health. Some libraries in this study had Jurkat cell RNA spiked in. The V call is TRBV4-1, the J call TRBJ1-1; D unresolved. The CDR3 coding sequence is TGCGCCAGCAGCACGACCGGGAGGACTGAAGCTTTCTTT. It yields the protein CASSTTGRTEAFF.